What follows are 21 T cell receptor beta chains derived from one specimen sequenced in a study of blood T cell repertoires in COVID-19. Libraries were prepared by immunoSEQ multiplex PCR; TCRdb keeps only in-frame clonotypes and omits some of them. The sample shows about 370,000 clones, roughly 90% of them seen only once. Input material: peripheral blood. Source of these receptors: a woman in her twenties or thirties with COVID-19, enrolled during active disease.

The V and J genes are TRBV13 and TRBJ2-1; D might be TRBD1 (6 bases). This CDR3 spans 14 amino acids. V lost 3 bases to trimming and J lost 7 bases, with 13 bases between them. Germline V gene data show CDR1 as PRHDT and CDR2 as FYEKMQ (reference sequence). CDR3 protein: CASSFGDKGNEQFF. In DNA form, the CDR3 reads TGTGCCAGCAGCTTTGGGGACAAAGGGAATGAGCAGTTCTTC.

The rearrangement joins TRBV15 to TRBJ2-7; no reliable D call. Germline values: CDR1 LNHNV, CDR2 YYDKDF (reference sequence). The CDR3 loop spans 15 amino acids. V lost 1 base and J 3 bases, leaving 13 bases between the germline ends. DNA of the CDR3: TGTGCCACCAGCAGAGTACCGAGCGAGCTCTACGAGCAGTACGTC. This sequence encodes CATSRVPSELYEQYV.

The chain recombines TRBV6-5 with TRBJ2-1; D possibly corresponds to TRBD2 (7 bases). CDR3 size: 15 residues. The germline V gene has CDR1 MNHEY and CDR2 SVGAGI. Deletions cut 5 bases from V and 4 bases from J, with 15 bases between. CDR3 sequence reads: CASSTSRGPYNEQFF. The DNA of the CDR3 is TGTGCCAGCAGTACCTCGCGGGGGCCGTACAATGAGCAGTTCTTC.

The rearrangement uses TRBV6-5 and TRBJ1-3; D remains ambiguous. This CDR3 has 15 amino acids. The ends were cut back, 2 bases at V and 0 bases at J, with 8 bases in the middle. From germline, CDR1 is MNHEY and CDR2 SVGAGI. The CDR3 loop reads CASSYGRNSGNTIYF. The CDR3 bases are TGTGCCAGCAGTTACGGGAGGAACTCTGGAAACACCATATATTTT.

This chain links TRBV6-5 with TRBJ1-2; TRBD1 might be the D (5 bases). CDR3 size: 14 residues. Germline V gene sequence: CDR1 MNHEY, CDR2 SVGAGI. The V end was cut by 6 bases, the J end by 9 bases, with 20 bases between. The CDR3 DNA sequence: TGTGCCAGCAGCTTAGAAACGAAGGGGCGTAGCTACACCTTC. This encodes CASSLETKGRSYTF.

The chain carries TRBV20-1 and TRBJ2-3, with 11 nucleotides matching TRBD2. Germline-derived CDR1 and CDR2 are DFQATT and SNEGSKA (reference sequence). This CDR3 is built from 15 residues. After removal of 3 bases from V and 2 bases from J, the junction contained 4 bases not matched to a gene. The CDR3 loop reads CSASLAGGSTDTQYF. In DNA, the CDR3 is TGCAGTGCTAGTCTAGCGGGGGGCTCCACAGATACGCAGTATTTT.

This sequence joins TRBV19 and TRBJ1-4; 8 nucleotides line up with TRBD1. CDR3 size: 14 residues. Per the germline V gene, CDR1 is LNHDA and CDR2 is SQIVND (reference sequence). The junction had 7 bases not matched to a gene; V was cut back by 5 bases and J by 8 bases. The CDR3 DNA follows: TGTGCCAGTAGTCACGGACAGGGCCGCGAAAAACTGTTTTTT. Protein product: CASSHGQGREKLFF.

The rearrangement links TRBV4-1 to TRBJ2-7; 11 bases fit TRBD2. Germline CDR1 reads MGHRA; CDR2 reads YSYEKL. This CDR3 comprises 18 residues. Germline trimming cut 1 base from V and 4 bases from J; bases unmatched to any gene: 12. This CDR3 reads CASSQGRSSGGRGYEQYF. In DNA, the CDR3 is TGCGCCAGCAGCCAAGGGCGGTCTAGCGGGGGGAGGGGGTACGAGCAGTACTTC.

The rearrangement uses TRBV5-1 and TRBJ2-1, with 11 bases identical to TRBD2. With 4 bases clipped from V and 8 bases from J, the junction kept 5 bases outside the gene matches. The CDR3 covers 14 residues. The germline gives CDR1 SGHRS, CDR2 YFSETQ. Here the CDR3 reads CASSISGRGHEQFF. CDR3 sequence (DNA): TGCGCCAGCAGCATTAGCGGGAGGGGCCATGAGCAGTTCTTC. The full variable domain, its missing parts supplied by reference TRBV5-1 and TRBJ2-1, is KAGVTQTPRYLIKTRGQQVTLSCSPISGHRSVSWYQQTPGQGLQFLFEYFSETQRNKGNFPGRFSGRQFSNSRSEMNVSTLELGDSALYLCASSISGRGHEQFFGPGTRLTVL.

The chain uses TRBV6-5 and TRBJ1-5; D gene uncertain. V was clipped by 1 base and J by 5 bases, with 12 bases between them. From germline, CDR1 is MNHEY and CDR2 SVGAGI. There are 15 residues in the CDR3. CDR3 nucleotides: TGTGCCAGCAGTTACTTACCCCGAGGCGATCAGCCCCAGCATTTT. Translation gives CASSYLPRGDQPQHF.

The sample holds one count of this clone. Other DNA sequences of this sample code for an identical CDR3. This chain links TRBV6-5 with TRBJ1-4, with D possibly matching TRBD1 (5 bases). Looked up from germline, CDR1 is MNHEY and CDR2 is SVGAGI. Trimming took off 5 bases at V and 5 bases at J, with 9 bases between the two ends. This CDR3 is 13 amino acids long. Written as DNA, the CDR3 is TGTGCCAGCAGTAGGCAGGGAAATGAAAAACTGTTTTTT. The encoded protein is CASSRQGNEKLFF.

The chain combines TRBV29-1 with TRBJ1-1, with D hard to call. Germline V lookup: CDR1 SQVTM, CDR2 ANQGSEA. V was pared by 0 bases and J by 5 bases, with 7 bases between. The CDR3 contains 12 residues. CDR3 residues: CSVEETGTEAFF. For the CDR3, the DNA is TGCAGCGTTGAAGAGACGGGGACTGAAGCTTTCTTT.

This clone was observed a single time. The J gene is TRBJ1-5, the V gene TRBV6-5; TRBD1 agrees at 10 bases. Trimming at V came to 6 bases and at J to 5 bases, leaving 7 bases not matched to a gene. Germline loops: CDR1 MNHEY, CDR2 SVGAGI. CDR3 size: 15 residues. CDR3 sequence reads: CASRPGQGWDQPQHF. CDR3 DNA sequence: TGTGCCAGCAGACCGGGACAGGGGTGGGATCAGCCCCAGCATTTT.

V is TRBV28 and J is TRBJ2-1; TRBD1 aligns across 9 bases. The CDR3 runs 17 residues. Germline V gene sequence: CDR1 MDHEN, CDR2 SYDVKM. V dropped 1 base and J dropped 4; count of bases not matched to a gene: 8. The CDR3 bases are TGTGCCAGCAGTTTATTCGGGGGACAGGGTGGTTACAATGAGCAGTTCTTC. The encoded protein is CASSLFGGQGGYNEQFF.

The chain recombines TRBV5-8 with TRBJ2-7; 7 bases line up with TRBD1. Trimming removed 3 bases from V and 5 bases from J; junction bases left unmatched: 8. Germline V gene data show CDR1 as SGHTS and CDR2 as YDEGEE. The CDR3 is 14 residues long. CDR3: CASSYPTGNNEQYV. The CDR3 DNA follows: TGTGCCAGCAGCTACCCGACAGGGAACAACGAGCAGTACGTC.

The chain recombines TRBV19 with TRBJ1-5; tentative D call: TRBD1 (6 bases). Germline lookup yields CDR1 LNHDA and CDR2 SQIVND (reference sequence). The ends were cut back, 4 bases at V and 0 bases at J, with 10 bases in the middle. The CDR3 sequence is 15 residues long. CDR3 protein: CASSTSGASNQPQHF. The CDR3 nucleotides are TGTGCCAGTAGTACCTCAGGGGCTAGCAATCAGCCCCAGCATTTT.

This CDR3 reads CASSPSGTSFGIYEQYV. DNA of the CDR3: TGTGCCAGCAGCCCTAGTGGCACCTCATTCGGAATATACGAGCAGTACGTC. The chain recombines TRBV11-2 with TRBJ2-7; D not resolved. The CDR3 is made up of 17 amino acids. Germline CDR1 reads SGHAT; CDR2 reads FQNNGV. V was shortened by 5 bases and J by 4 bases, with 24 bases between the two germline ends.

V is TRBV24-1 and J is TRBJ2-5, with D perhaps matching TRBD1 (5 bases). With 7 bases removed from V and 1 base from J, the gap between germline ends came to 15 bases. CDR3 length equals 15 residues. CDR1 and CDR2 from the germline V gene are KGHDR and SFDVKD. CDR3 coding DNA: TGTGCCACCAGACCTAACCAGGGTCCCCAAGAGACCCAGTACTTC. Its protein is CATRPNQGPQETQYF.

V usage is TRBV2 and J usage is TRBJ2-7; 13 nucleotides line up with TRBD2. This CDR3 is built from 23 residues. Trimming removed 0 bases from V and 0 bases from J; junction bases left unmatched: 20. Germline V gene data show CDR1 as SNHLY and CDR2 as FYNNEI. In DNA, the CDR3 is TGTGCCAGCAGTGAAGCGTCAGATAGGAGGGGAATGGGACTAGCGGGGCCCTCCTACGAGCAGTACTTC. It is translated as CASSEASDRRGMGLAGPSYEQYF.

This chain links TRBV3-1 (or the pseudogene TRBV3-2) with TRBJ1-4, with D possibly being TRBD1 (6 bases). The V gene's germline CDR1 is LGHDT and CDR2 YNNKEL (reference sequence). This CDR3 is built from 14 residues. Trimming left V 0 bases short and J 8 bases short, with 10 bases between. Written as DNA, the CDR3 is TGTGCCAGCAGCCAAGATCTCACAGGGGAAAAACTGTTTTTT. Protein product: CASSQDLTGEKLFF.

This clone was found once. CDR3 residues: CASRQTGALGYGYTF. The CDR3 DNA reads TGTGCCAGCAGGCAAACAGGGGCCCTTGGCTATGGCTACACCTTC. The chain uses TRBV6-5 and TRBJ1-2; TRBD1 matches 7 bases. This CDR3 is 15 amino acids long. Germline loops: CDR1 MNHEY, CDR2 SVGAGI. V lost 6 bases and J lost 4; bases outside the gene matches: 11.